This T cell receptor (beta chain) derives from a study of blood T cell repertoires in COVID-19. Data came from immunoSEQ multiplex PCR; TCRdb stores just in-frame clones and leaves some out. Among roughly 150,000 clones listed, 85% were seen once. V lost 6 bases to trimming and J lost 1 base; unmatched junction nucleotides: 4. CDR3 length: 15 residues. Germline lookup yields CDR1 MNHEY and CDR2 SVGAGI. Sequencing was carried out using peripheral blood. The TCR sequence derives from a man aged 45 to 65 with acute or convalescent COVID-19. The chain joins TRBV6-5 to TRBJ1-5, with 9 bases lining up with TRBD1. The CDR3 coding sequence is TGTGCCAGCAGCTTAGACAGGGGGAGCAATCAGCCCCAGCATTTT. It is translated as CASSLDRGSNQPQHF.